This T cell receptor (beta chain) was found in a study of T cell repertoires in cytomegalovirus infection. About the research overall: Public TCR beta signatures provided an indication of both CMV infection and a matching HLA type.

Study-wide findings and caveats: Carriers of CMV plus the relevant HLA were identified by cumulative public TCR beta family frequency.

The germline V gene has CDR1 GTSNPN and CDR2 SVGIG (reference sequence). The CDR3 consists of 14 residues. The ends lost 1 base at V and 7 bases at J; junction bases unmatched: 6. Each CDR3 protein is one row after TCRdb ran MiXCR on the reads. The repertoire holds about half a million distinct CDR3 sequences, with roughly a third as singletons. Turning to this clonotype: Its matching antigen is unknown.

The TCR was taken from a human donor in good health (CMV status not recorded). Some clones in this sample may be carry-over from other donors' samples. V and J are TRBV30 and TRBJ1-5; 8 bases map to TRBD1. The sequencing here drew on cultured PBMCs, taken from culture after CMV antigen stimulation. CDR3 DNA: TGTGCCTGGAGTGGAGGACAGGGAAGGCAGCCCCAGCATTTT. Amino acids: CAWSGGQGRQPQHF. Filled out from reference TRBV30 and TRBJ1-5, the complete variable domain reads SQTIHQWPATLVQPVGSPLSLECTVEGTSNPNLYWYRQAAGRGLQLLFYSVGIGQISSEVPQNLSASRPQDRQFILSSKKLLLSDSGFYLCAWSGGQGRQPQHFGDGTRLSIL.